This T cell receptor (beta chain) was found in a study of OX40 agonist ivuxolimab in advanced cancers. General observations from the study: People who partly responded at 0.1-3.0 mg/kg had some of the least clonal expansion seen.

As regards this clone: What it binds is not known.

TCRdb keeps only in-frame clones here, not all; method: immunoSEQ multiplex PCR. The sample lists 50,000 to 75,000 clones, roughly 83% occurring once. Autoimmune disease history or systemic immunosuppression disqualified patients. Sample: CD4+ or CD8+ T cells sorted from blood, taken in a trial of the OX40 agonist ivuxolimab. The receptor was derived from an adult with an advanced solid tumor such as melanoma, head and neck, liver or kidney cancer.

CDR3 DNA sequence: TGCGCCAGCAGCCAACCCGGGGGGGCGCGCGGTGAAAAACTGTTTTTT. It yields the protein CASSQPGGARGEKLFF. The gene calls are TRBV4-1 and TRBJ1-4, with a tentative D call TRBD1 (6 bases). From germline, CDR1 is MGHRA and CDR2 YSYEKL. This CDR3 is 16 amino acids long. Trimming shortened V by 2 bases and J by 7 bases, and 17 bases separated the two germline ends.